This T cell receptor (beta chain) was sequenced in a study of blood T cell repertoires in COVID-19. This table comes from immunoSEQ multiplex PCR, and its TCRdb copy is limited to in-frame clones, with some not included. The table has around 150,000 clones, roughly 82% seen once. Germline V gene lookup returns CDR1 SGHTA and CDR2 FQGTGA. Trimming cost V 5 bases and J 8 bases; bases outside gene matches: 10. CDR3 length equals 16 residues. The V call is TRBV7-3, the J call TRBJ2-1; 12 nucleotides match TRBD2. This clonotype originated in a woman between 45 and 65 years old in a cohort sampled during active or convalescent COVID-19. The sample comprised peripheral blood. CDR3 sequence (DNA): TGTGCCAGCAGCCCCTCAGGACTAGCGGGGAGGGATGAGCAGTTCTTC. Translation: CASSPSGLAGRDEQFF.